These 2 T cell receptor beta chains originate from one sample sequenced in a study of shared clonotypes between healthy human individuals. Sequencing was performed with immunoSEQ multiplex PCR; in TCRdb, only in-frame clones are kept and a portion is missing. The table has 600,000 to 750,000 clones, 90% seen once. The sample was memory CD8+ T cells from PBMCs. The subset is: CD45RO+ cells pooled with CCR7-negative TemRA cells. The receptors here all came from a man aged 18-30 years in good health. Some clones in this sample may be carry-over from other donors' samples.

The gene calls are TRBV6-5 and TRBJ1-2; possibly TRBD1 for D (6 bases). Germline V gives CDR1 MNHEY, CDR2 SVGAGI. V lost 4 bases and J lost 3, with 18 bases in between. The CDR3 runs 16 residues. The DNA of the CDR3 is TGTGCCAGCAGTTTCGATGTGCAGGGACATGACTATGGCTACACCTTC. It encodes CASSFDVQGHDYGYTF.

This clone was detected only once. Here the CDR3 reads CASSEVAGFLVNTEAFF. The CDR3 region has the DNA TGTGCCAGCAGTGAAGTGGCAGGATTCCTCGTGAACACTGAAGCTTTCTTT. The gene calls are TRBV6-1 and TRBJ1-1; D is unresolved. The CDR3 is 17 amino acids. V lost 1 base and J lost 0, with 15 bases in between. Per germline, CDR1 MNHNS and CDR2 SASEGT.